The 3 T cell receptor beta chains in this list originate from one sample, sequenced in a study of blood T cell repertoires in COVID-19. The method was immunoSEQ multiplex PCR; TCRdb's version includes in-frame clones alone and lacks a portion of them. Among approximately 200,000 clones, 70% to 90% were seen once, and the ten largest hold approximately 10%. What was sequenced was PBMCs or T cells enriched from blood (not recorded which). These receptors were collected from a man aged 30 to 39 who had recovered from COVID-19.

In its sample, this clone was seen once. The chain links TRBV7-2 to TRBJ2-2, with D possibly matching TRBD2 (6 bases). Germline values: CDR1 SGHTA, CDR2 FQGNSA. The CDR3 contains 15 residues. Between the trimmed V and J ends, which lost 1 base and 6 bases, there was a span of 12 bases. CDR3 residues: CASSLVGSVPGELFF. The DNA for the CDR3 is TGTGCCAGCAGCTTAGTCGGGAGTGTCCCCGGGGAGCTGTTTTTT.

The genes are TRBV7-8 and TRBJ2-3; D gene ambiguous. This CDR3 is 11 amino acids long. In germline, CDR1 is SGHVS, CDR2 FQNEAQ. Trimming cost V 2 bases and J 6 bases, with 3 bases left between them. CDR3 sequence: CASSLSDTQYF. The CDR3 coding sequence is TGTGCCAGCAGCTTATCGGATACGCAGTATTTT.

The chain joins TRBV7-9 to TRBJ2-1; 11 bases line up with TRBD2. This CDR3 region has 16 residues. Germline loops: CDR1 SEHNR, CDR2 FQNEAQ (reference sequence). V shed 1 base, J shed 10 bases, and the junction held 9 bases outside the gene matches. This CDR3 reads CASSLEVAGGLNEQFF. For the CDR3, the DNA is TGTGCCAGCAGCTTAGAAGTAGCGGGGGGGCTTAACGAGCAGTTCTTC.